Sequencing of this T cell receptor (beta chain) was carried out in a study of beta chain features in type 1 diabetes. The overall study: Nearly 110,000,000 sorted cells were examined across all samples. Study findings and constraints: When cDNA is sequenced, cells with high TCR expression could be over-represented. The study found moderately but significantly shorter TCRB CDR3s in all four CD4+ subsets of Type 1 diabetes patients. Researchers caution that PCR might favor shorter templates, equally among patients and controls.

The isolated RNA, all of it, was reverse transcribed, so expressed TCRB transcripts were what got sequenced. This table comes from immunoSEQ multiplex PCR, and its TCRdb copy is limited to in-frame clones, with some not included. Of 120,000 to 150,000 clones in the sample, roughly 50% were seen once. In germline, CDR1 is SGHTA, CDR2 FQGTGA. The junction had 5 bases not matched to a gene; V was cut back by 1 base and J by 5 bases. CDR3 length: 15 residues. This clone appeared a few times. Its antigen is unidentified. The source material was Tregs from blood. The source is a man aged 18 to 29 in good health. The chain is built from TRBV7-3 and TRBJ2-1; TRBD2 aligns across 7 bases. Here the CDR3 DNA reads TGTGCCAGCAGCTTAATGGCGGGAGTTGACAATGAGCAGTTCTTC. Its protein product is CASSLMAGVDNEQFF.